What follows describes a single T cell receptor (beta chain). Primers: 60 Vbeta forward and 13 Jbeta reverse. Assay: immunoSEQ multiplex PCR; the TCRdb copy retains only in-frame clones and omits some. Its table lists roughly 62,000 clones. This sample was taken from a study of cytomegalovirus exposure and HLA in healthy donors. The V end lost 6 bases, the J end lost 9 bases, and 15 bases lay between the germline ends. The CDR3 has 14 amino acids. Germline assignment: CDR1 SEHNR and CDR2 FQNEAQ (reference sequence). Material for sequencing was PBMCs. V is TRBV7-9 and J is TRBJ1-6; D is ambiguous. This receptor was identified in a male donor in good health and CMV-seronegative. The CDR3 DNA reads as TGTGCCAGCAGACCACAGCAAGGCCTTTCACCCCTCCACTTT. Translation gives CASRPQQGLSPLHF.